This T cell receptor (beta chain) stems from a study of beta chain features in type 1 diabetes. The study's findings and limits: cDNA-based sequencing might over-represent cells highly expressing TCR. Type 1 diabetes patients had TCRB CDR3s that were shorter (moderately but significantly so) in all four CD4+ subsets.

The whole isolated RNA underwent reverse transcription, so sequencing captured expressed TCRB transcripts. Profiled with immunoSEQ multiplex PCR; TCRdb holds only in-frame clones, not every one. Altogether more than 250,000 clones are present, approximately 20% being singletons, with the ten largest covering 0.028%. CDR3 size: 16 residues. V was cut by 1 base and J by 8 bases, with 18 bases left in between. Germline V gives CDR1 SGHTA, CDR2 FQGNSA. This clone was recorded a few times. The antigen is unknown. The TCR comes from a woman aged 40 to 49 with type 1 diabetes. Source material: naive CD4+ T cells from blood. V is TRBV7-2 and J is TRBJ2-1; a possible D gene is TRBD2 (6 bases). In DNA, the CDR3 is TGTGCCAGCAGCTTAGGGGACTCCTGGGGGTGGGATGAGCAGTTCTTC. It codes for CASSLGDSWGWDEQFF.